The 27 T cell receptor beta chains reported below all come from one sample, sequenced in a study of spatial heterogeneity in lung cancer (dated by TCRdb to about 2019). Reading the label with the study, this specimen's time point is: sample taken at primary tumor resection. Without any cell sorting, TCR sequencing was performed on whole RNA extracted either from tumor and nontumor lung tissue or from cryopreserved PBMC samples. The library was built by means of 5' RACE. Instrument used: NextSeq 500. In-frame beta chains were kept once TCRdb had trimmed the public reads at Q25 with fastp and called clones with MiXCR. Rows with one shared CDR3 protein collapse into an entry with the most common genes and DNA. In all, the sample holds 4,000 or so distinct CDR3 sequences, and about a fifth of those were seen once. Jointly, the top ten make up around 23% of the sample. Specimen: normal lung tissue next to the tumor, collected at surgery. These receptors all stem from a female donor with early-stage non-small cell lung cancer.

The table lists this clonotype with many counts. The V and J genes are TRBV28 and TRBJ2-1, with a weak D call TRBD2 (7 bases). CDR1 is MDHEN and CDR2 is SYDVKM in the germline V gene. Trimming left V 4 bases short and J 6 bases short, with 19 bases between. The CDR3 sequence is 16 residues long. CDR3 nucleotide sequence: TGTGCCAGCAGTTCGGGGGGACATAAGCCCTTCAATGAGCAGTTCTTC. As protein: CASSSGGHKPFNEQFF.

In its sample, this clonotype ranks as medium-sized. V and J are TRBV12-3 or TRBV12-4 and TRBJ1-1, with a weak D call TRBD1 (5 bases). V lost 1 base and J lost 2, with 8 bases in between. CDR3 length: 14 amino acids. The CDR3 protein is CASSLGQLNTEAFF. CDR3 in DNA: TGTGCCAGCAGTTTAGGACAGTTAAACACTGAAGCTTTCTTT.

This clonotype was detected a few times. The CDR3 DNA is TGTGCCAGCAGCGTATCCCGAATCACAGATACGCAGTATTTT. It specifies CASSVSRITDTQYF. The chain is built from TRBV9 and TRBJ2-3; D call uncertain. Deletions cut 1 base from V and 2 bases from J, with 8 bases between. CDR1 and CDR2 (germline): SGDLS, YYNGEE. The CDR3 contains 14 residues.

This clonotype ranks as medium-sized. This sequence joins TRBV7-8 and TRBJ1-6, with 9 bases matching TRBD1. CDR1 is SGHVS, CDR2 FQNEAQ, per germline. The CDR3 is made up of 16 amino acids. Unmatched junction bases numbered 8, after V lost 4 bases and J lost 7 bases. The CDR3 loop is CASSSPGTGPNSPLHF. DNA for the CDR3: TGTGCCAGCAGCTCACCCGGGACAGGGCCAAATTCACCCCTCCACTTT.

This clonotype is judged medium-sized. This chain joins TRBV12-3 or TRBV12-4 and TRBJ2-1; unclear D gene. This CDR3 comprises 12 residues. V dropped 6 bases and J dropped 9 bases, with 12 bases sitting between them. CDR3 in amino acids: CASSSAHLEQFF. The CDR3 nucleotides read TGTGCCAGCAGCTCCGCTCATCTTGAGCAGTTCTTC.

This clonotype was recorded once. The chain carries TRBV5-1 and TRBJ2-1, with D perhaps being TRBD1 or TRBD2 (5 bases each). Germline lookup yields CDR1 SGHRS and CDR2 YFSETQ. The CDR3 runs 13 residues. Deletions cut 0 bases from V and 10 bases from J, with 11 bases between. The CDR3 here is CASSLGAREEQFF. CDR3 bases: TGCGCCAGCAGCTTGGGGGCCAGGGAGGAGCAGTTCTTC.

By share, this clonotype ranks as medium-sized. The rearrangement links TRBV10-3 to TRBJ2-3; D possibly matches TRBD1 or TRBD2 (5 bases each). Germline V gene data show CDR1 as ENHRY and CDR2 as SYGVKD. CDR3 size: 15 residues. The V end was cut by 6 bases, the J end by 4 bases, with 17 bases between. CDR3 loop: CAISPGDVGPDTQYF. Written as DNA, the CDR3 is TGTGCCATCAGCCCCGGGGACGTGGGCCCAGATACGCAGTATTTT.

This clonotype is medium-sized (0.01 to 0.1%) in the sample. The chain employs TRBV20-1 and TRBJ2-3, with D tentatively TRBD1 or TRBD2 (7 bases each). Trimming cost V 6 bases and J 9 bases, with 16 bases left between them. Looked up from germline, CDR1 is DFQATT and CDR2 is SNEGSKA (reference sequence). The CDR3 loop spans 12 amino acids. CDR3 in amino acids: CSARPGGATQYF. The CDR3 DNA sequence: TGCAGTGCCCGCCCAGGGGGGGCAACGCAGTATTTT.

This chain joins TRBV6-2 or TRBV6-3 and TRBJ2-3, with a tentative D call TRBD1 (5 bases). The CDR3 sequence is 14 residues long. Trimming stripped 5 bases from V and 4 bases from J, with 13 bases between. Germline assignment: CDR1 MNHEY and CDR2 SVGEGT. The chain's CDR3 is CASSLGHTADTQYF. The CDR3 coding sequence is TGTGCCAGCAGTCTCGGACATACCGCAGATACGCAGTATTTT.

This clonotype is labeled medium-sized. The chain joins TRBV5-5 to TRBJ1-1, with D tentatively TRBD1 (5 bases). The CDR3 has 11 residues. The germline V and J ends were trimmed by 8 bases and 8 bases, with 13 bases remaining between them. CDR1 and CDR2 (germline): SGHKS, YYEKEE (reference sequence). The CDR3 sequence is CASTQGAEAFF. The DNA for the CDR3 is TGTGCCAGTACCCAGGGAGCCGAAGCTTTCTTT.

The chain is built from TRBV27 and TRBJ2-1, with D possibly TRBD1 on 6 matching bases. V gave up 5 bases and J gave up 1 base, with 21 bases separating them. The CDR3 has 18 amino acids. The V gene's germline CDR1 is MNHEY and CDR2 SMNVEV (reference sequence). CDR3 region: CASSTTIGGRGSYNEQFF. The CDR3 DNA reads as TGTGCCAGCAGTACAACAATTGGGGGCAGGGGTTCCTACAATGAGCAGTTCTTC.

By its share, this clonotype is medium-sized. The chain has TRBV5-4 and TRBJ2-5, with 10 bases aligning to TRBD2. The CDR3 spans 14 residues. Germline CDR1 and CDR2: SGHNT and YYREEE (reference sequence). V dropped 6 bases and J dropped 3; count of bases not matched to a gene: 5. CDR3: CASTHGLAEETQYF. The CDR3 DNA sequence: TGTGCCAGCACCCACGGACTAGCGGAAGAGACCCAGTACTTC.

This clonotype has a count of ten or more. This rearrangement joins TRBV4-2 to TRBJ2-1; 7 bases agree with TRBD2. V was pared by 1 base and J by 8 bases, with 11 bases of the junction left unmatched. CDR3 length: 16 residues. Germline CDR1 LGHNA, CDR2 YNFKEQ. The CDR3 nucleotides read TGTGCCAGCAGCCAAGGGGCTAGCGGTGTGGGCTATGAGCAGTTCTTC. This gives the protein CASSQGASGVGYEQFF.

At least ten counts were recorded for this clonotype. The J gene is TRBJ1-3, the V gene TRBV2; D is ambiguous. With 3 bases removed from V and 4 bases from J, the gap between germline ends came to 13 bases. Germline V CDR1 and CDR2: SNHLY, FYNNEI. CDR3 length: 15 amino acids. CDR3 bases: TGTGCCAGCAGTGATCGGCAGGTTGGAGGAAACACCATATATTTT. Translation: CASSDRQVGGNTIYF. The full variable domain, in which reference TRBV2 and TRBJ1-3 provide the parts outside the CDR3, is EPEVTQTPSHQVTQMGQEVILRCVPISNHLYFYWYRQILGQKVEFLVSFYNNEISEKSEIFDDQFSVERPDGSNFTLKIRSTKLEDSAMYFCASSDRQVGGNTIYFGEGSWLTVV.

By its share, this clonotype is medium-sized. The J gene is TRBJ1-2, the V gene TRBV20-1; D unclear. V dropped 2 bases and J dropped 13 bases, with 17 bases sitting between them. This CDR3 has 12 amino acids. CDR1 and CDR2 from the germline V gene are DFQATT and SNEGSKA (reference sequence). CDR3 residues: CSARPSTASATF. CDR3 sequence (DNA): TGCAGTGCTAGACCTTCTACAGCATCCGCCACCTTC.

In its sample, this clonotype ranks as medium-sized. The CDR3 nucleotides are TGCAGTGCTAGTGGTGGGAAGGGCTACGAGCAGTACTTC. It encodes CSASGGKGYEQYF. The chain recombines TRBV20-1 with TRBJ2-7, with no clear D. Per the germline V gene, CDR1 is DFQATT and CDR2 is SNEGSKA (reference sequence). The CDR3 sequence is 13 residues long. The V end lost 3 bases, the J end lost 3 bases, and 12 bases lay between the germline ends.

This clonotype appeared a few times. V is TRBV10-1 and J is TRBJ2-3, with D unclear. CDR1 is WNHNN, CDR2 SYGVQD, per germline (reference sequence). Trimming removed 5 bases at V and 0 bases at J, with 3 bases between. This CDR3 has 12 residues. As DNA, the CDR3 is TGCGCCAGCAGTATGAGCACAGATACGCAGTATTTT. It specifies CASSMSTDTQYF.

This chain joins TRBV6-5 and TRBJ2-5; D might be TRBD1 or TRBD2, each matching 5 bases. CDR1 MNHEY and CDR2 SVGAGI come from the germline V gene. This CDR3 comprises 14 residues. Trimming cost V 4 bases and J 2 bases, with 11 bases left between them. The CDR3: CASSSGTLQETQYF. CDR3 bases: TGTGCCAGCAGTTCCGGGACGCTTCAAGAGACCCAGTACTTC.

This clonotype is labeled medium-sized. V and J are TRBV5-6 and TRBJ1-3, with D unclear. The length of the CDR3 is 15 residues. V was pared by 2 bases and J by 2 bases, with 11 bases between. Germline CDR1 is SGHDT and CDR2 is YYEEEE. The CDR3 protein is CASSFMRKPGNTIYF. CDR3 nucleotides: TGTGCCAGCAGCTTCATGAGGAAACCTGGAAACACCATATATTTT.

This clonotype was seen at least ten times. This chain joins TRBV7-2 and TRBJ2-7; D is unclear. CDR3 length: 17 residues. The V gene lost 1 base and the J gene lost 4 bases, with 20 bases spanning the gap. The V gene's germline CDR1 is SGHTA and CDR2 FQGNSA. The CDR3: CASSLGAGVSLPYEQYF. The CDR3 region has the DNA TGTGCCAGCAGCTTAGGGGCTGGGGTTTCCCTCCCTTACGAGCAGTACTTC.

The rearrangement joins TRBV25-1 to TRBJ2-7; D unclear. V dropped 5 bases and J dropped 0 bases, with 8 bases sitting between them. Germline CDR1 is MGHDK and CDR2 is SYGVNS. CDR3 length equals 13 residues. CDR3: CASSPGFSYEQYF. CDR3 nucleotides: TGTGCCAGCAGTCCTGGTTTCTCCTACGAGCAGTACTTC.

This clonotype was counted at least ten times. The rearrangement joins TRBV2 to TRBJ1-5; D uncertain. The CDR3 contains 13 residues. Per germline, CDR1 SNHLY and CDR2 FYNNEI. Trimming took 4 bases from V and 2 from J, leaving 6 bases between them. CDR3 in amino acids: CASSVHGNQPQHF. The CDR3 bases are TGTGCCAGCAGTGTCCACGGCAATCAGCCCCAGCATTTT.

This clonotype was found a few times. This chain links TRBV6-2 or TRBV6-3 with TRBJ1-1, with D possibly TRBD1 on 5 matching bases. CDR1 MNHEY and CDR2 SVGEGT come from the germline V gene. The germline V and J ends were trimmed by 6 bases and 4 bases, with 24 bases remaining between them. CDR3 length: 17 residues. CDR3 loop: CASSLPAGGIVSTEAFF. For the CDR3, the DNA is TGTGCCAGCAGCCTCCCCGCCGGGGGAATTGTGAGCACTGAAGCTTTCTTT.

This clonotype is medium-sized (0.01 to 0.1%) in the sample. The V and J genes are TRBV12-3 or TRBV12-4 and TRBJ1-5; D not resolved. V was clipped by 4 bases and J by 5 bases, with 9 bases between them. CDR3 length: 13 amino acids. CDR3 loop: CASSYRPDQPQHF. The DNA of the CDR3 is TGTGCCAGCAGTTATCGGCCCGATCAGCCCCAGCATTTT.

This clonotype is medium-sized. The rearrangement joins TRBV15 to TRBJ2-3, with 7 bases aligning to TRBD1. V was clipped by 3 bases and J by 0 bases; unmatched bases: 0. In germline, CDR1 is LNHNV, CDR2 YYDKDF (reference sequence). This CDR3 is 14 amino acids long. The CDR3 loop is CATSRTGSTDTQYF. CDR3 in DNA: TGTGCCACCAGCAGGACAGGGAGCACAGATACGCAGTATTTT.

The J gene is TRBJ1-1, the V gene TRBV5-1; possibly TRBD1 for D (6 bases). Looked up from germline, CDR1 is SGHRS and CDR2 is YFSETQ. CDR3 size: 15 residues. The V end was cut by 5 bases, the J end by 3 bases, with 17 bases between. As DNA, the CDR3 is TGCGCCAGCAGATTCGGGGGCGCAGGTGACACTGAAGCTTTCTTT. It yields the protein CASRFGGAGDTEAFF.

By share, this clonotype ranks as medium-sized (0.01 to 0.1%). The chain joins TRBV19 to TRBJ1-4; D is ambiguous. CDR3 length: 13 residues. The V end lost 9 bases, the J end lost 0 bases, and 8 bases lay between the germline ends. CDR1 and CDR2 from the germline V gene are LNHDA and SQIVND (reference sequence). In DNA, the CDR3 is TGTGCCAGCCGGCATACAACTAATGAAAAACTGTTTTTT. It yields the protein CASRHTTNEKLFF.